This T cell receptor (beta chain) was sequenced for a study of cytomegalovirus exposure and HLA in healthy donors. General observations from the study: Immune exposure was documented only through CMV serostatus. Researchers catalogued roughly 150 TCR beta chains as cytomegalovirus-associated.

Germline assignment: CDR1 LGHNA and CDR2 YNFKEQ. Unmatched junction bases numbered 4, after V lost 1 base and J lost 2 bases. The CDR3 runs to 19 residues. To note about this clone: Its antigen is still unknown.

13 Jbeta primers and 60 Vbeta primers were used for the PCR. TCRdb keeps only in-frame clones here, not all; method: immunoSEQ multiplex PCR. The sample contains 120,000 to 150,000 clones, roughly three fifths of which appear only once. The gene calls are TRBV4-2 and TRBJ2-2, with TRBD2 matching 16 bases. This receptor was identified in an older woman in good health and CMV-seronegative. Sequenced material: PBMCs. CDR3: CASSQVGLAGGANTGELFF. DNA of the CDR3: TGTGCCAGCAGCCAAGTGGGACTAGCGGGGGGGGCAAACACCGGGGAGCTGTTTTTT.